This is a list of T cell receptor beta chains from one sample in a study of cytomegalovirus exposure and HLA in healthy donors. Using immunoSEQ multiplex PCR, the repertoire was profiled, and TCRdb retains in-frame clones only, with some absent. Of more than 95,000 clones in the sample, approximately 75% were seen once. Material for sequencing was PBMCs. These receptors all come from a woman in her sixties or seventies in good health and CMV-seropositive. CDR3s include the opening cysteine and the closing phenylalanine or tryptophan. D genes are given only for firm matches. Clone size is not always given. Where it is, it says once, few, many or a class for expanded clones.

>.|TRBV7-3|TRBJ2-5|TRBD1
CASSSSGTGYQETQYF
TGTGCCAGCAGCTCGTCCGGGACAGGGTACCAAGAGACCCAGTACTTC
>.|TRBV5-6|TRBJ2-1|TRBD2
CASSQKLAAYSYNEQFF
TGTGCCAGCAGCCAAAAACTAGCGGCGTACTCCTACAATGAGCAGTTCTTC
>.|TRBV18|TRBJ1-4|TRBD1
CASSPRPGGTNEKLFF
TGTGCCAGCTCACCCCGTCCAGGGGGCACTAATGAAAAACTGTTTTTT
>once|TRBV18|TRBJ2-2|.
CASSPSGRDTGELFF
TGTGCCAGCTCACCATCGGGCAGGGACACCGGGGAGCTGTTTTTT
>.|TRBV28|TRBJ2-5|TRBD1
CASSPTGAGETQYF
TGTGCCAGCAGTCCGACAGGGGCCGGGGAGACCCAGTACTTC
>.|TRBV2|TRBJ2-7|TRBD1
CASTGDSPYEQYF
TGTGCCAGCACAGGGGACAGCCCCTACGAGCAGTACTTC
>.|TRBV11-2|TRBJ2-7|TRBD2
CASSQTRTSGSYEQYF
TGTGCCAGCAGCCAAACACGGACTAGCGGGTCCTACGAGCAGTACTTC
>few|TRBV15|TRBJ1-4|.
CATSRETKLSLFF
TGTGCCACCAGCAGAGAGACTAAGCTAAGCCTGTTTTTT
>few|TRBV5-6|TRBJ2-7|TRBD1
CASSLPGQGGSYEQYF
TGTGCCAGCAGCCTCCCAGGACAGGGGGGATCCTACGAGCAGTACTTC
>.|TRBV6-1|TRBJ1-1|.
CASIRVVNTEAFF
TGTGCCAGCATCCGAGTTGTGAACACTGAAGCTTTCTTT
>.|TRBV7-8|TRBJ2-7|TRBD1
CASSPGQGYSYEQYF
TGTGCCAGCAGCCCAGGACAGGGTTACTCCTACGAGCAGTACTTC
>.|TRBV28|TRBJ1-2|TRBD1
CASREQGAVENGYTF
TGTGCCAGCAGGGAACAGGGGGCCGTGGAAAATGGCTACACCTTC
>.|TRBV27|TRBJ1-1|.
CASSPTSPFAEAFF
TGTGCCAGCAGTCCTACTAGTCCTTTTGCTGAAGCTTTCTTT
>once|TRBV18|TRBJ1-5|.
CASSPDRNQPQHF
TGTGCCAGCTCTCCCGACAGAAATCAGCCCCAGCATTTT
>.|TRBV6-5|TRBJ1-2|TRBD1
CASSFGQGNIYGYTF
TGTGCCAGCAGTTTCGGACAGGGTAATATCTATGGCTACACCTTC
>.|TRBV28|TRBJ1-4|.
CASRTGGEKLFF
TGTGCCAGCAGGACGGGGGGTGAAAAACTGTTTTTT
>.|TRBV19|TRBJ1-5|TRBD1
CASGDSVHQPQHF
TGTGCCAGCGGGGACAGCGTCCATCAGCCCCAGCATTTT
>.|TRBV10-2|TRBJ2-7|.
CASSDPRRGESYEQYF
TGCGCCAGCAGTGATCCTCGCAGGGGCGAATCCTACGAGCAGTACTTC
>.|TRBV21-1|TRBJ2-3|.
CASSKTNRGHRDTQYF
TGTGCCAGCAGCAAGACCAACAGGGGGCATCGAGATACGCAGTATTTT
>once|TRBV5-1|TRBJ2-7|.
CASSPSERSYEQYF
TGCGCCAGCAGCCCCTCTGAGCGATCCTACGAGCAGTACTTC
>.|TRBV7-3|TRBJ2-1|TRBD2
CASRAGGPGEQFF
TGTGCCAGCCGGGCGGGGGGGCCGGGTGAGCAGTTCTTC
>once|TRBV30|TRBJ2-1|TRBD2
CAWSDALSGSGGQFF
TGTGCCTGGAGTGACGCGCTTTCGGGTTCGGGGGGGCAGTTCTTC
>.|TRBV5-1|TRBJ1-5|.
CASREPPAESNQPQHF
TGCGCCAGCAGGGAGCCTCCGGCAGAAAGCAATCAGCCCCAGCATTTT
>few|TRBV14|TRBJ1-2|TRBD1
CASSPRTGGHYGYTF
TGTGCCAGCAGCCCACGGACAGGGGGCCACTATGGCTACACCTTC
>.|TRBV10-3|TRBJ2-1|.
CAISESRPDYQFF
TGTGCCATCAGTGAGTCGAGGCCCGACTATCAGTTCTTC
>.|TRBV29-1|TRBJ2-7|.
CSVVLQGHLYEQYF
TGCAGCGTTGTCCTCCAGGGACATCTCTACGAGCAGTACTTC
>.|TRBV28|TRBJ2-3|TRBD2
CASRGIKGSGRTADTQYF
TGTGCCAGCAGGGGAATCAAGGGTAGCGGGAGGACCGCAGATACGCAGTATTTT
>once|TRBV5-5|TRBJ2-5|TRBD1
CASSWGQGETQYF
TGTGCCAGCAGTTGGGGACAGGGGGAGACCCAGTACTTC
>.|TRBV9|TRBJ2-3|TRBD2
CASSVRAGENTDTQYF
TGTGCCAGCAGCGTCCGAGCGGGGGAAAACACAGATACGCAGTATTTT
>.|TRBV19|TRBJ2-3|TRBD2
CASSIVGTRGLASTDTQYF
TGTGCCAGTAGTATAGTGGGGACTCGGGGACTAGCTAGCACAGATACGCAGTATTTT
>once|TRBV9|TRBJ1-5|.
CASSPGTSSNQPQHF
TGTGCCAGCAGCCCCGGGACAAGTAGCAATCAGCCCCAGCATTTT